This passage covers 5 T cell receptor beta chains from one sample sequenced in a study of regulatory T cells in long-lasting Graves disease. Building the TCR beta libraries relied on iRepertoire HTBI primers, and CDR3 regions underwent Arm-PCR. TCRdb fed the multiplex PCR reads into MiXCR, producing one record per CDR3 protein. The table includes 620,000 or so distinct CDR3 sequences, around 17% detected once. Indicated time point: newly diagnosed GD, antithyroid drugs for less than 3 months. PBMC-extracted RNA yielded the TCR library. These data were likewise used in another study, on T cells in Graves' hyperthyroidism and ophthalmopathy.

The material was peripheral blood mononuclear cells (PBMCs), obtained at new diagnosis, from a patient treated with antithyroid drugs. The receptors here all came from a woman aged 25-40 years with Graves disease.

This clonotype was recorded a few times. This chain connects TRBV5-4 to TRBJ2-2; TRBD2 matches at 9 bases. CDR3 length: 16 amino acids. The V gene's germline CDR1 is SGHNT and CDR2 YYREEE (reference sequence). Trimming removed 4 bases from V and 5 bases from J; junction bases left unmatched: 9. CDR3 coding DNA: TGTGCCAGCAGCCACCGACTAGCGGTACCAACCGGGGAGCTGTTTTTT. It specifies CASSHRLAVPTGELFF.

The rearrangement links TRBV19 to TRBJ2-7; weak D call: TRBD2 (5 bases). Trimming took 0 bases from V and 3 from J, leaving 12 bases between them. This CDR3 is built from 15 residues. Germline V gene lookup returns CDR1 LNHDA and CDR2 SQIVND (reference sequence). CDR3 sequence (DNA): TGTGCCAGTAGTATAGAGCGCGGGCCTGACTACGAGCAGTACTTC. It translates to CASSIERGPDYEQYF.

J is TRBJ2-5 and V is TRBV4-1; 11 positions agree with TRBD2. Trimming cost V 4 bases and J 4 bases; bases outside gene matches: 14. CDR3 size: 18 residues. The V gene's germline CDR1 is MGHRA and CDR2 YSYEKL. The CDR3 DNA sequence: TGCGCCAGCAGCCCCTCCGGTGAGACTAGCGGGACCAGAGAGACCCAGTACTTC. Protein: CASSPSGETSGTRETQYF.

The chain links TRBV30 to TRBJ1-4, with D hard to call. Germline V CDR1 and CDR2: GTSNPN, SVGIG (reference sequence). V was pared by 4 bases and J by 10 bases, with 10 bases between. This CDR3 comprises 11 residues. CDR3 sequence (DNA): TGTGCCTGGAACGGGGTAGGAAAACTGTTTTTT. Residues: CAWNGVGKLFF.

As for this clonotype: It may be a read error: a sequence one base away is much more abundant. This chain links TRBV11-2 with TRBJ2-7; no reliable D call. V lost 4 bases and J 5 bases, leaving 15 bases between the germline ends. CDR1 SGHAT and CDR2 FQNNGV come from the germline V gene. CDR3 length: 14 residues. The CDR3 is CASSSLPGGHEQYF. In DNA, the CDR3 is TGTGCCAGCAGCTCCCTCCCCGGTGGGCACGAGCAGTACTTC.